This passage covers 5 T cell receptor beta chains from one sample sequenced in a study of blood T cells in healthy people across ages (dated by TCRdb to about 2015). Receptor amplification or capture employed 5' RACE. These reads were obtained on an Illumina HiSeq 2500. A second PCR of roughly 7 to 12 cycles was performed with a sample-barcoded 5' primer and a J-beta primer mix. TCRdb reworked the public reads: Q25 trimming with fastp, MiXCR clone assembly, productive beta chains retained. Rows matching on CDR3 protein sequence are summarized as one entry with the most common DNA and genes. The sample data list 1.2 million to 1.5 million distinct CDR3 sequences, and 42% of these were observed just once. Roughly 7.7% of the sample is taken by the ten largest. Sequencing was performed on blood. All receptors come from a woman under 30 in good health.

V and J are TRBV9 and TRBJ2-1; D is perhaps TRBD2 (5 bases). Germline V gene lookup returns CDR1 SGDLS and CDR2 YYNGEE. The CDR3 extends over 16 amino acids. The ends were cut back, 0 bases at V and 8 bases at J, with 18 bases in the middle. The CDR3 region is CASSVAGSGRGDEQFF. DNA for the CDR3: TGTGCCAGCAGCGTAGCCGGAAGTGGGAGAGGCGATGAGCAGTTCTTC.

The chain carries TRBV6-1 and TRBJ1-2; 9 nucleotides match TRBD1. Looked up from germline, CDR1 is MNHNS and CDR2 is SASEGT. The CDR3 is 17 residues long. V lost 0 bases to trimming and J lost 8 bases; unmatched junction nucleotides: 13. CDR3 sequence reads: CASSEASGTGTGTGYTF. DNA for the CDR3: TGTGCCAGCAGTGAAGCCAGTGGAACCGGGACAGGGACCGGCTACACCTTC.

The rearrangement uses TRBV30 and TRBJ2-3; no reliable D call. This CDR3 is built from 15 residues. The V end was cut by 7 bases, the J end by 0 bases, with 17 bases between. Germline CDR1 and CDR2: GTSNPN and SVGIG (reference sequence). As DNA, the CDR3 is TGTGCCTCGACCTCAGGATCCTCTAGCACAGATACGCAGTATTTT. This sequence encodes CASTSGSSSTDTQYF.

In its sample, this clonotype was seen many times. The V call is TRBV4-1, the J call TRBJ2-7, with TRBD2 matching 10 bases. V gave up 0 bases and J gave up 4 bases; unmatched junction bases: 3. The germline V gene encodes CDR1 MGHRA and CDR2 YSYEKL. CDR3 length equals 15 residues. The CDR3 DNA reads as TGCGCCAGCAGCCAAGATCCAGCGGGGGGGTACGAGCAGTACTTC. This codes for CASSQDPAGGYEQYF.

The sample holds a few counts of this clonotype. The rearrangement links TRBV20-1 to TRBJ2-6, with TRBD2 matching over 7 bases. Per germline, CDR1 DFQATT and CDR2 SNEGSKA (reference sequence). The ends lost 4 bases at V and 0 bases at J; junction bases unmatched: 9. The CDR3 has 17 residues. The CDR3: CSAIRSGPISGANVLTF. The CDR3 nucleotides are TGCAGTGCTATTCGTAGCGGGCCGATCTCTGGGGCCAACGTCCTGACTTTC.